This passage covers 23 T cell receptor beta chains from one sample sequenced in a study of read filtering for tumor transcriptome and immune sequencing. From 300 to 450 ng of RNA, a library with molecular barcoded alpha/delta and beta/gamma adaptors was made. TCRdb recomputed calls from the reads with MiXCR, one row per CDR3 protein. The sample records 20,000 to 30,000 distinct CDR3 sequences, under 25% being singletons. The sample consisted of a population of CD138-negative cells sorted from bone marrow. Every receptor here comes from a donor at least 40 years old with multiple myeloma.

Ten or more counts support this clonotype. This chain links TRBV7-9 with TRBJ1-5; 7 bases map to TRBD1. The CDR3 loop spans 15 amino acids. Germline V gene lookup returns CDR1 SEHNR and CDR2 FQNEAQ (reference sequence). With 3 bases clipped from V and 2 bases from J, the junction kept 4 bases outside the gene matches. The CDR3 sequence is CASSLTGLRNQPQHF. CDR3 DNA sequence: TGTGCCAGCAGCTTGACAGGGCTCCGCAATCAGCCCCAGCATTTT. Full variable domain (remainder filled in from reference TRBV7-9 and TRBJ1-5): DTGVSQNPRHKITKRGQNVTFRCDPISEHNRLYWYRQTLGQGPEFLTYFQNEAQLEKSRLLSDRFSAERPKGSFSTLEIQRTEQGDSAMYLCASSLTGLRNQPQHFGDGTRLSIL.

This clonotype has only one observation. This chain links TRBV12-3 or TRBV12-4 with TRBJ2-1; unclear D gene. This CDR3 region has 14 residues. Trimming stripped 5 bases from V and 8 bases from J, with 16 bases between. The CDR3 here is CASSDPPRYHEQFF. In DNA, the CDR3 is TGTGCCAGCAGTGACCCTCCTAGATACCATGAGCAGTTCTTC.

At least ten counts were recorded for this clonotype. The J gene is TRBJ2-1, the V gene TRBV5-5; 9 nucleotides line up with TRBD2. The germline V gene has CDR1 SGHKS and CDR2 YYEKEE (reference sequence). V lost 0 bases and J lost 7; bases outside the gene matches: 5. The CDR3 is 15 residues long. CDR3 amino acids: CASSLGLAGWNEQFF. Here the CDR3 DNA reads TGTGCCAGCAGCTTGGGGCTAGCGGGGTGGAATGAGCAGTTCTTC. The full variable domain, with the rest looked up from reference TRBV5-5 and TRBJ2-1, is DAGVTQSPTHLIKTRGQQVTLRCSPISGHKSVSWYQQVLGQGPQFIFQYYEKEERGRGNFPDRFSARQFPNYSSELNVNALLLGDSALYLCASSLGLAGWNEQFFGPGTRLTVL.

The table lists this clonotype with many counts. This chain uses TRBV14 with TRBJ2-1; 11 bases align to TRBD2. The V segment lost 4 bases and the J segment 4 bases; nucleotides outside the gene matches: 0. The CDR3 length is 14 residues. CDR1 and CDR2 from the germline V gene are SGHDN and FVKESK. CDR3 in DNA: TGTGCCAGCAGCCGACTAGCGGGGTACAATGAGCAGTTCTTC. Protein product: CASSRLAGYNEQFF.

In this sample, this clonotype turned up many times. The V gene is TRBV7-9, the J gene TRBJ2-1, with D possibly TRBD2 on 5 matching bases. Trimming removed 6 bases from V and 4 bases from J, with 10 bases in between. The CDR3 extends over 13 amino acids. CDR1 is SEHNR and CDR2 is FQNEAQ in the germline V gene (reference sequence). CDR3 DNA: TGTGCCAGCAGGGAGGACCTTTACAATGAGCAGTTCTTC. This codes for CASREDLYNEQFF.

This clonotype has more than one count but fewer than ten. This chain connects TRBV6-6 to TRBJ2-7; 9 bases map to TRBD2. V shed 3 bases and J 7 bases; nucleotides not matched to a gene: 16. This CDR3 is built from 17 residues. Per the germline V gene, CDR1 is MNHNY and CDR2 is SVGAGI (reference sequence). CDR3 sequence reads: CASSYKAGASGNEEQYF. The CDR3 DNA sequence: TGTGCCAGCAGTTATAAAGCTGGGGCTAGCGGGAATGAGGAGCAGTACTTC.

This clonotype has ten or more counts. V usage is TRBV19 and J usage is TRBJ2-3, with 14 bases aligning to TRBD2. CDR1 LNHDA and CDR2 SQIVND come from the germline V gene (reference sequence). The CDR3 runs 17 residues. Trimming at V came to 5 bases and at J to 3 bases, leaving 7 bases not matched to a gene. CDR3 DNA sequence: TGTGCCAGTAGTCTCGCCGGACTAGCGGGAGGAACAGATACGCAGTATTTT. It translates to CASSLAGLAGGTDTQYF. The whole variable domain, remainder taken from reference TRBV19 and TRBJ2-3, is DGGITQSPKYLFRKEGQNVTLSCEQNLNHDAMYWYRQDPGQGLRLIYYSQIVNDFQKGDIAEGYSVSREKKESFPLTVTSAQKNPTAFYLCASSLAGLAGGTDTQYFGPGTRLTVL.

This clonotype appeared many times. One junction end disagrees with the germline gene, perhaps due to a read error. This sequence joins TRBV6-8 and TRBJ2-1, with 14 positions matching TRBD2. This CDR3 has 15 residues. Per the germline V gene, CDR1 is MNHGY and CDR2 is SAAAGT. The CDR3 loop is CASSYSCGLAGGSLF. Here the CDR3 DNA reads TGTGCCAGCAGTTACTCGTGCGGACTAGCGGGAGGATCACTCTTC.

This clonotype is deemed medium-sized (0.01 to 0.1%). This chain links TRBV5-1 with TRBJ2-7, with TRBD2 matching over 7 bases. Per the germline V gene, CDR1 is SGHRS and CDR2 is YFSETQ. CDR3 size: 15 residues. Trimming removed 7 bases from V and 2 bases from J; junction bases left unmatched: 12. CDR3 region: CASSPSGEAAYEQYF. The CDR3 nucleotides read TGCGCCAGCTCCCCCAGCGGGGAGGCGGCCTACGAGCAGTACTTC.

This clonotype was observed a few times. The DNA of the CDR3 is TGTGCCTGGAGTTTTGGGGTAGCGGGAGCAGAGACCCAGTACTTC. Translation gives CAWSFGVAGAETQYF. The chain joins TRBV30 to TRBJ2-5; TRBD2 matches at 9 bases. After removal of 2 bases from V and 4 bases from J, the junction contained 8 bases not matched to a gene. There are 15 residues in the CDR3. The germline CDR1 and CDR2 sequences are GTSNPN and SVGIG (reference sequence). Full variable domain (rest looked up from reference TRBV30 and TRBJ2-5): SQTIHQWPATLVQPVGSPLSLECTVEGTSNPNLYWYRQAAGRGLQLLFYSVGIGQISSEVPQNLSASRPQDRQFILSSKKLLLSDSGFYLCAWSFGVAGAETQYFGPGTRLLVL.

The chain combines TRBV29-1 with TRBJ2-7; possibly TRBD1 for D (5 bases). The CDR3 covers 13 residues. V was cut by 6 bases and J by 5 bases, with 17 bases left in between. CDR1 SQVTM and CDR2 ANQGSEA come from the germline V gene. CDR3 sequence: CSVRQRNSHEQYF. CDR3 nucleotides: TGCAGCGTGAGACAGCGTAATTCCCACGAGCAGTACTTC.

At least ten counts were recorded for this clonotype. This chain links TRBV7-9 with TRBJ2-2, with D possibly TRBD2 on 5 matching bases. The CDR3 is 21 residues long. Germline V gives CDR1 SEHNR, CDR2 FQNEAQ (reference sequence). The V end lost 4 bases, the J end lost 2 bases, and 29 bases lay between the germline ends. CDR3 sequence: CASSSWYQVHPETTNTGELFF. The CDR3 DNA sequence: TGTGCCAGCAGCTCATGGTATCAGGTCCACCCGGAGACTACAAACACCGGGGAGCTGTTTTTT.

To note about this clonotype: One base away lies a much larger clone, so this may be a sequencing read error. The chain links TRBV6-4 to TRBJ2-3; D might be TRBD2 (6 bases). The germline gives CDR1 MRHNA, CDR2 SNTAGT. The CDR3 spans 16 residues. The CDR3: CASGDAAGQSTDTQYF. CDR3 DNA: TGTGCCAGCGGTGACGCGGCGGGGCAAAGCACAGATACGCAGTATTTT.

This clonotype came up many times. V gene TRBV27 combines with J gene TRBJ2-1, with D possibly matching TRBD2 (6 bases). V was trimmed by 7 bases and J by 1 base, leaving 17 bases between them. The CDR3 consists of 16 residues. CDR1 and CDR2 (germline): MNHEY, SMNVEV (reference sequence). Written as DNA, the CDR3 is TGTGCCAGCAAACCTGGGGGGACCACTTCCTACAATGAGCAGTTCTTC. This gives the protein CASKPGGTTSYNEQFF.

This clonotype was picked up many times. The chain carries TRBV19 and TRBJ2-1; 11 bases fit TRBD2. Germline lookup yields CDR1 LNHDA and CDR2 SQIVND (reference sequence). The J segment lost 7 bases and the V segment lost 9 bases, leaving 8 bases of the junction unmatched. The length of the CDR3 is 14 residues. The CDR3 nucleotides are TGTGCCAGCGTAGCGGGAGGGCCAGGGAATGAGCAGTTCTTC. This codes for CASVAGGPGNEQFF.

This clonotype was seen many times. The chain joins TRBV18 to TRBJ2-3, with 8 nucleotides matching TRBD1. The V gene end was trimmed by 2 bases and the J gene end by 5 bases; junction bases not matched to a gene: 3. Germline V gives CDR1 KGHSH, CDR2 LQKENI. The CDR3 totals 14 residues. The CDR3 here is CASSPSRGRDTQYF. The CDR3 region has the DNA TGTGCCAGCTCACCATCCAGGGGGCGAGATACGCAGTATTTT.

This clonotype is judged medium-sized. This sequence joins TRBV20-1 and TRBJ2-2, with a tentative D call TRBD2 (6 bases). Germline CDR1 and CDR2: DFQATT and SNEGSKA (reference sequence). Between the trimmed V and J ends, which lost 0 bases and 1 base, there was a span of 9 bases. This CDR3 region has 15 residues. The CDR3: CSARDAGMNTGELFF. The CDR3 bases are TGCAGTGCTAGAGATGCGGGAATGAACACCGGGGAGCTGTTTTTT.

Comment on this clonotype: This may stem from a read error, because a much larger clone lies one nucleotide away. The CDR3 reads CASSLAELAAEAGYF. The DNA for the CDR3 is TGTGCCAGCAGCTTAGCGGAGTTAGCGGCAGAAGCGGGGTACTTC. V and J are TRBV7-8 and TRBJ2-7, with D possibly TRBD2 on 6 matching bases. Germline CDR1 and CDR2: SGHVS and FQNEAQ. CDR3 size: 15 residues. Trimming removed 0 bases at V and 12 bases at J, with 21 bases between.

There are many counts of this clonotype. The chain carries TRBV7-9 and TRBJ2-1, with a possible D match to TRBD2 (5 bases). V shed 2 bases and J shed 1 base, with 6 bases lying between them. This CDR3 spans 14 amino acids. Germline V lookup: CDR1 SEHNR, CDR2 FQNEAQ (reference sequence). The CDR3 loop reads CASSLLASYNEQFF. In DNA, the CDR3 is TGTGCCAGCAGCTTACTAGCTTCCTACAATGAGCAGTTCTTC.

This clonotype has at least ten counts. The chain uses TRBV19 and TRBJ2-7; no reliable D call. The V end lost 10 bases, the J end lost 0 bases, and 19 bases lay between the germline ends. Germline V CDR1 and CDR2: LNHDA, SQIVND (reference sequence). The CDR3 has 15 residues. In DNA form, the CDR3 reads TGTGCCACCTCCCACTCTTCTAGGAGCTCCTACGAGCAGTACTTC. Its protein is CATSHSSRSSYEQYF. Full variable domain (remainder filled in from reference TRBV19 and TRBJ2-7): DGGITQSPKYLFRKEGQNVTLSCEQNLNHDAMYWYRQDPGQGLRLIYYSQIVNDFQKGDIAEGYSVSREKKESFPLTVTSAQKNPTAFYLCATSHSSRSSYEQYFGPGTRLTVT.

As concerns this clonotype: Given a much more abundant clone one base away, this may be a read error. No conserved phenylalanine or tryptophan ends this CDR3, so it is likely a read error. V usage is TRBV29-1 and J usage is TRBJ2-5, with D uncertain. Looked up from germline, CDR1 is SQVTM and CDR2 is ANQGSEA. Trimming took off 4 bases at V and 7 bases at J, with 4 bases between the two ends. The CDR3 extends over 9 amino acids. For the CDR3, the DNA is TGCAGCGTTGGCAGGACCCAGTACTCC. Translation gives CSVGRTQYS.

This clonotype was observed at least ten times. The chain is built from TRBV20-1 and TRBJ2-2; the D is unclear. The V gene lost 7 bases and the J gene lost 2 bases, with 8 bases spanning the gap. Germline V gene data show CDR1 as DFQATT and CDR2 as SNEGSKA (reference sequence). The CDR3 sequence is 12 residues long. The CDR3 sequence: CSVSKNTGELFF. CDR3 DNA sequence: TGCAGTGTTAGCAAAAACACCGGGGAGCTGTTTTTT.

By share of the sample, this clonotype is medium-sized (0.01 to 0.1%). The chain combines TRBV12-3 or TRBV12-4 with TRBJ2-1; TRBD1 matches 7 bases. The CDR3 has 15 residues. The trim removed 5 bases at V and 4 bases at J, leaving 8 bases unmatched. In DNA, the CDR3 is TGTGCCAGCAGTCCTACAGGGGACGGATACAATGAGCAGTTCTTC. This codes for CASSPTGDGYNEQFF.